This TCR beta chain is from a study of blood T cell repertoires in COVID-19. For the study at large: The samples span acute and convalescent COVID-19 from the United States, Italy and Spain. T cells, B-cell-depleted T cells, or PBMCs provided the cDNA or gDNA that served as material.

Authors' analysis steps: Researchers report that nucleated cell counts were estimated from reference gene primer amplification. The method was immunoSEQ multiplex PCR; TCRdb's version includes in-frame clones alone and lacks a portion of them. V and J calls and clone size are as listed in that table; D and trimming were resolved from the DNA. The sample yields about 170,000 clones, 80% to 85% seen once. This clone appeared a few times. J gave up 6 bases and V 0 bases, and 10 bases lay outside the gene matches. The germline CDR1 and CDR2 sequences are LGHNA and YSLEER. The CDR3 loop spans 18 amino acids.

The clonotype was recovered from an older man with active or convalescent COVID-19. The gene calls are TRBV4-3 and TRBJ2-2, with TRBD2 identical over 10 bases. The sample consisted of peripheral blood. The CDR3 sequence: CASSQDSLAGEVSGELFF. DNA of the CDR3: TGCGCCAGCAGCCAAGATAGCCTAGCGGGAGAGGTATCCGGGGAGCTGTTTTTT.